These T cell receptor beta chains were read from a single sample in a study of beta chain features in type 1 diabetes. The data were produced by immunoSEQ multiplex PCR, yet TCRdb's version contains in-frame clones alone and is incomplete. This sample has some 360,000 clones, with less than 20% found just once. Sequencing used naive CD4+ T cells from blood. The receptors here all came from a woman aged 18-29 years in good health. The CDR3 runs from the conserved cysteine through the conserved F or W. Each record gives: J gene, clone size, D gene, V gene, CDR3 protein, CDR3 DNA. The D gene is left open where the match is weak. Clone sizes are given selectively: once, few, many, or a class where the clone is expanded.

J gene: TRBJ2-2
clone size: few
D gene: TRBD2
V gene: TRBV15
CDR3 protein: CATSRDEFGTTNTGELFF
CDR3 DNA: TGTGCCACCAGCAGAGATGAGTTCGGGACTACGAACACCGGGGAGCTGTTTTTT

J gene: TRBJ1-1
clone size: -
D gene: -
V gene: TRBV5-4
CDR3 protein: CASSSLQGMGAFF
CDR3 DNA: TGTGCCAGCAGTTCCCTTCAGGGGATGGGAGCTTTCTTT

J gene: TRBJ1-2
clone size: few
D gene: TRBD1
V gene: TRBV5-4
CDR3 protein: CASSSGTAYGYTF
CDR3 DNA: TGTGCCAGCAGTTCCGGGACAGCCTATGGCTACACCTTC

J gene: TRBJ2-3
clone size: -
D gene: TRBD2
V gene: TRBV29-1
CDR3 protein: CSVEREKGDTQYF
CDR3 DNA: TGCAGCGTCGAGCGGGAGAAGGGAGATACGCAGTATTTT

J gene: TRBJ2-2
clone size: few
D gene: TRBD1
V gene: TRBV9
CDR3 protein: CASTQGSTGELFF
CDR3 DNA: TGTGCCAGCACACAGGGGAGCACCGGGGAGCTGTTTTTT

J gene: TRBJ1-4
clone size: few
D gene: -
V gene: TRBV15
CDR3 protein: CATSRELFPTNEKLFF
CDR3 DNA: TGTGCCACCAGCAGAGAACTCTTCCCAACTAATGAAAAACTGTTTTTT

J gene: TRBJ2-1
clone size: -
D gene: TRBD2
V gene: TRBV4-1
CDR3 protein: CASSQVLTSGGWNEQFF
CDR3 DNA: TGCGCCAGCAGCCAGGTGCTAACTAGCGGGGGTTGGAATGAGCAGTTCTTC

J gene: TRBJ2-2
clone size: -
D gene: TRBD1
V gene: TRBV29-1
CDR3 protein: CSVGKNSPGQGHGELFF
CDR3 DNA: TGCAGCGTTGGGAAAAATAGCCCGGGACAGGGGCACGGGGAGCTGTTTTTT

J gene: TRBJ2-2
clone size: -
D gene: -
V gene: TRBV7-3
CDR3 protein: CASSLMAGSGELFF
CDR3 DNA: TGTGCCAGCAGCTTAATGGCGGGCTCAGGGGAGCTGTTTTTT

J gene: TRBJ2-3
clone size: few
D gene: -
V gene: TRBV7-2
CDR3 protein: CASSLALVAQYF
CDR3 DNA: TGTGCCAGCAGCTTAGCGCTAGTGGCGCAGTATTTT

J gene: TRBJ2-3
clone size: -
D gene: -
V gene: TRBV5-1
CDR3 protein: CASSPEGDTQYF
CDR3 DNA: TGCGCCAGCAGCCCGGAGGGGGATACGCAGTATTTT

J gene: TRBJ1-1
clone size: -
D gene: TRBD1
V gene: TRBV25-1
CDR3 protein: CASTDRGRSEAFF
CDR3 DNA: TGTGCCAGCACGGACAGGGGGAGGTCTGAAGCTTTCTTT

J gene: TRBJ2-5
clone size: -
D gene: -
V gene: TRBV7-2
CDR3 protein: CASSLVAQGQQTQYF
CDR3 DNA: TGTGCCAGCAGCTTAGTAGCCCAGGGTCAACAGACCCAGTACTTC

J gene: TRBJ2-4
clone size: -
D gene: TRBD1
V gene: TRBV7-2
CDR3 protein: CASSLSQGADIQYF
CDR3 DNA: TGTGCCAGCAGCTTATCCCAGGGGGCAGACATTCAGTACTTC

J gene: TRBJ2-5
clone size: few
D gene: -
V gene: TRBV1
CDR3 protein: CTSSQSSYPETQYF
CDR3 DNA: TGCACCAGCAGCCAGTCTAGCTACCCAGAGACCCAGTACTTC

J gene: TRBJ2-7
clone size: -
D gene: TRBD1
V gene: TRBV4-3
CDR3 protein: CASSQDGTGTYEQYF
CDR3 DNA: TGCGCCAGCAGCCAAGATGGGACAGGGACCTACGAGCAGTACTTC

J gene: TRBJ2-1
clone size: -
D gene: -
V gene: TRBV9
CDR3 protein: CASSVEGRYYNEQFF
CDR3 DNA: TGTGCCAGCAGCGTGGAGGGACGGTACTACAATGAGCAGTTCTTC

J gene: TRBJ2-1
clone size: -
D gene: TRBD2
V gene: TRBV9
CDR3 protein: CASGRAGGYNEQFF
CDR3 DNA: TGTGCCAGCGGACGAGCGGGAGGCTACAATGAGCAGTTCTTC